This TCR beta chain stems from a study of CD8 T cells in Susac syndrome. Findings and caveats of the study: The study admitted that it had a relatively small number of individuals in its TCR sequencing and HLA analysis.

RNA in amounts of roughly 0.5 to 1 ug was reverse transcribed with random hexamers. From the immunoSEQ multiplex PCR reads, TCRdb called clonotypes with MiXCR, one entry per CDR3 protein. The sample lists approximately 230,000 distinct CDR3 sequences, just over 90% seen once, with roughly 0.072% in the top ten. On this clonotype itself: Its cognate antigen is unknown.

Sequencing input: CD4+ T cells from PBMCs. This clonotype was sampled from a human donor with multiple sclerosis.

CDR3 bases: TGCAGTGCCTCCGGGACAGGGAATTCACCCCTCCACTTT. Translation gives CSASGTGNSPLHF. The chain uses TRBV20-1 and TRBJ1-6, with 9 bases fitting TRBD1. CDR3 length equals 13 residues. The J segment lost 7 bases and the V segment lost 6 bases, leaving 4 bases of the junction unmatched. Germline V gene data show CDR1 as DFQATT and CDR2 as SNEGSKA (reference sequence).